Below, 10 T cell receptor beta chains from the same sample are listed, as sequenced in a study of blood T cell repertoires in COVID-19. The data were produced by immunoSEQ multiplex PCR, yet TCRdb's version contains in-frame clones alone and is incomplete. The sample records 90,000 or so clones, roughly 85% being singletons. The specimen was peripheral blood. These receptors were collected from a man aged 60-69 years with acute or convalescent COVID-19.

CDR3 sequence: CASSLLSSSPGQGTGGYTF. The CDR3 DNA reads TGTGCCAGCAGTTTATTGAGCTCCTCTCCGGGACAGGGGACGGGGGGCTACACCTTC. The chain recombines TRBV27 with TRBJ1-2; TRBD1 matches 10 bases. CDR3 length equals 19 residues. Germline V gene sequence: CDR1 MNHEY, CDR2 SMNVEV (reference sequence). V trimming: 1 base; J trimming: 8 bases; junction bases outside the gene matches: 19.

The gene calls are TRBV7-6 and TRBJ1-3; 7 nucleotides match TRBD1. The length of the CDR3 is 16 residues. The germline gives CDR1 SGHVS, CDR2 FNYEAQ. With V trimmed by 4 bases and J by 0 bases, 6 bases remained unmatched. For the CDR3, the DNA is TGTGCCAGCAGCTCCTGGACAGGAAACTCTGGAAACACCATATATTTT. Protein sequence: CASSSWTGNSGNTIYF.

This clone was seen a handful of times. This chain links TRBV9 with TRBJ1-3, with D hard to call. The germline V gene encodes CDR1 SGDLS and CDR2 YYNGEE. Trimming took off 0 bases at V and 8 bases at J, with 15 bases between the two ends. This CDR3 spans 15 amino acids. CDR3 coding DNA: TGTGCCAGCAGCGTAGAATCCGGGCGGGGAGACACCATATATTTT. The encoded protein is CASSVESGRGDTIYF.

The chain combines TRBV6-4 with TRBJ2-2; TRBD1 is a possible D gene (5 bases). Germline CDR1 reads MRHNA; CDR2 reads SNTAGT. The germline V and J ends were trimmed by 3 bases and 5 bases, with 16 bases remaining between them. CDR3 size: 16 residues. The CDR3 sequence: CASSEQAQVGTGELFF. For the CDR3, the DNA is TGTGCCAGCAGTGAGCAGGCACAGGTGGGAACCGGGGAGCTGTTTTTT.

This chain connects TRBV30 to TRBJ1-5, with 7 positions matching TRBD1. Germline values: CDR1 GTSNPN, CDR2 SVGIG (reference sequence). J gave up 0 bases and V 1 base, and 6 bases lay outside the gene matches. The CDR3 has 16 amino acids. The CDR3 nucleotides are TGTGCCTGGAGTGCGCCTGGGACAGATAGCAATCAGCCCCAGCATTTT. It specifies CAWSAPGTDSNQPQHF. The variable domain in full, with the rest retrieved from reference TRBV30 and TRBJ1-5, is SQTIHQWPATLVQPVGSPLSLECTVEGTSNPNLYWYRQAAGRGLQLLFYSVGIGQISSEVPQNLSASRPQDRQFILSSKKLLLSDSGFYLCAWSAPGTDSNQPQHFGDGTRLSIL.

The chain has TRBV5-1 and TRBJ2-7; 9 nucleotides align to TRBD2. Germline CDR1 and CDR2: SGHRS and YFSETQ. V dropped 4 bases and J dropped 2; count of bases not matched to a gene: 7. This CDR3 region has 15 residues. This CDR3 reads CASSNSGGKAYEQYF. CDR3 DNA sequence: TGCGCCAGCAGCAATAGCGGGGGAAAAGCCTACGAGCAGTACTTC.

The rearrangement joins TRBV19 to TRBJ1-2, with a possible D match to TRBD1 (5 bases). Trimming took off 5 bases at V and 4 bases at J, with 14 bases between the two ends. This CDR3 is 14 amino acids long. CDR1 is LNHDA, CDR2 SQIVND, per germline (reference sequence). DNA of the CDR3: TGTGCCAGTAGTGAGGACTCGGGGGTCTATGGCTACACCTTC. Translated: CASSEDSGVYGYTF.

This chain uses TRBV29-1 with TRBJ2-7; 7 nucleotides align to TRBD2. The CDR3 runs 13 residues. The V gene's germline CDR1 is SQVTM and CDR2 ANQGSEA. J was trimmed by 2 bases and V by 4 bases; bases with no gene match: 5. Written as DNA, the CDR3 is TGCAGCGTTGGGGCTAGCGGACCCTACGAGCAGTACTTC. It codes for CSVGASGPYEQYF.

This CDR3 is CASSVPGQGAQNEQYF. Here the CDR3 DNA reads TGTGCCAGCAGCGTACCGGGACAGGGGGCGCAGAACGAGCAGTACTTC. The chain recombines TRBV5-4 with TRBJ2-7; 12 bases map to TRBD1. The CDR3 is made up of 16 amino acids. V lost 4 bases, J lost 5 bases, and 10 bases stayed unmatched. Germline values: CDR1 SGHNT, CDR2 YYREEE (reference sequence).

The chain links TRBV2 to TRBJ2-7; 7 bases are a match to TRBD2. This CDR3 is 15 amino acids long. Trimming cost V 7 bases and J 4 bases; bases outside gene matches: 13. Germline V gives CDR1 SNHLY, CDR2 FYNNEI. In DNA form, the CDR3 reads TGTGCCAGCACCCAGCCGGGGGGAAAGGCGTACGAGCAGTACTTC. It translates to CASTQPGGKAYEQYF.